These 28 T cell receptor beta chains originate from one sample sequenced in a study of blood T cell repertoires in COVID-19 (TCRdb year 2020). Preparation of the library involved the immunoSEQ multiplex PCR assay. Drawn from immuneACCESS, this table holds only the in-frame rearrangements with V and J called that TCRdb kept. Clones are partly lost; checked studies trace under half to an unresolved V gene and leave the rest unexplained. A total of some 130,000 clones appear in this sample, about nine tenths of them only once. The ten largest clonotypes hold around a tenth of the sample. Material: peripheral blood. All receptors come from a man between 50 and 59 years old with acute or convalescent COVID-19.

This chain links TRBV11-2 with TRBJ1-2; D remains ambiguous. The CDR3 is 14 residues long. V was clipped by 7 bases and J by 0 bases, with 12 bases between them. Germline-derived CDR1 and CDR2 are SGHAT and FQNNGV. CDR3 coding DNA: TGTGCCAGCAAACCTGGAGCCACTAACTATGGCTACACCTTC. Its translation: CASKPGATNYGYTF.

The chain is built from TRBV9 and TRBJ2-1; 7 nucleotides match TRBD2. The CDR3 contains 15 residues. CDR1 SGDLS and CDR2 YYNGEE come from the germline V gene. J gave up 2 bases and V 1 base, and 3 bases lay outside the gene matches. The CDR3 bases are TGTGCCAGCAGCGTAATGGGGGGGACCTACAATGAGCAGTTCTTC. Its protein is CASSVMGGTYNEQFF.

V gene TRBV7-2 combines with J gene TRBJ1-1, with D maybe TRBD1 (6 bases). Between the trimmed V and J ends, which lost 2 bases and 5 bases, there was a span of 15 bases. Germline assignment: CDR1 SGHTA and CDR2 FQGNSA. There are 15 residues in the CDR3. The CDR3 sequence: CASSLQGYLGTEAFF. In nucleotides, the CDR3 is TGTGCCAGCAGCTTACAGGGGTATTTGGGTACTGAAGCTTTCTTT. The full variable domain, completed using reference TRBV7-2 and TRBJ1-1, is GAGVSQSPSNKVTEKGKDVELRCDPISGHTALYWYRQSLGQGLEFLIYFQGNSAPDKSGLPSDRFSAERTGGSVSTLTIQRTQQEDSAVYLCASSLQGYLGTEAFFGQGTRLTVV.

The chain recombines TRBV6-5 with TRBJ1-2; D remains ambiguous. This CDR3 has 14 residues. V was cut by 2 bases and J by 11 bases, with 18 bases left in between. Germline V CDR1 and CDR2: MNHEY, SVGAGI. The chain's CDR3 is CASSYVGSDGGYTF. CDR3 DNA: TGTGCCAGCAGTTACGTGGGCAGTGATGGCGGGTACACCTTC.

V usage is TRBV5-1 and J usage is TRBJ2-1; D remains ambiguous. Germline values: CDR1 SGHRS, CDR2 YFSETQ. Trimming pared 1 base from V and 4 bases from J, leaving 6 bases between. The CDR3 consists of 13 residues. The chain's CDR3 is CASSLRSYNEQFF. CDR3 nucleotide sequence: TGCGCCAGCAGCTTGCGCAGTTACAATGAGCAGTTCTTC.

The chain joins TRBV2 to TRBJ1-2; weak D call: TRBD1 (5 bases). This CDR3 has 13 amino acids. Between the trimmed V and J ends, which lost 7 bases and 4 bases, there was a span of 13 bases. The germline V gene encodes CDR1 SNHLY and CDR2 FYNNEI. The CDR3: CASTTSGGYGYTF. In DNA form, the CDR3 reads TGTGCCAGCACCACGTCCGGGGGCTATGGCTACACCTTC.

This sequence joins TRBV4-1 and TRBJ1-2; D remains ambiguous. Germline V gene lookup returns CDR1 MGHRA and CDR2 YSYEKL. This CDR3 is built from 16 residues. With 0 bases removed from V and 7 bases from J, the gap between germline ends came to 18 bases. This chain's CDR3 is CASSQDGVRGEGGYTF. The CDR3 nucleotides read TGCGCCAGCAGCCAAGATGGGGTACGGGGAGAGGGTGGCTACACCTTC.

The table lists this clone with a count of one. The chain carries TRBV10-3 and TRBJ1-5; a weak D match, TRBD1 (5 bases). The ends were cut back, 8 bases at V and 6 bases at J, with 20 bases in the middle. The CDR3 length is 15 residues. Germline CDR1 and CDR2: ENHRY and SYGVKD. The CDR3 reads CAISLGGIGTQPQHF. As DNA, the CDR3 is TGTGCCATCTCCCTTGGGGGGATCGGGACTCAGCCCCAGCATTTT.

V and J are TRBV4-1 and TRBJ1-5; the D is unclear. This CDR3 region has 14 residues. The ends were cut back, 0 bases at V and 6 bases at J, with 9 bases in the middle. Germline V gives CDR1 MGHRA, CDR2 YSYEKL. The CDR3 DNA reads as TGCGCCAGCAGCCAAGATTCCGAGGTTCAGCCCCAGCATTTT. Amino acids: CASSQDSEVQPQHF.

The V and J genes are TRBV11-2 and TRBJ2-7; TRBD1 matches at 9 bases. CDR1 SGHAT and CDR2 FQNNGV come from the germline V gene. The CDR3 runs 13 residues. Trimming at V came to 7 bases and at J to 3 bases, leaving 4 bases not matched to a gene. The CDR3 here is CASNLDRGYEQYF. CDR3 DNA sequence: TGTGCCAGCAACCTGGACAGGGGCTACGAGCAGTACTTC.

The J gene is TRBJ2-1, the V gene TRBV3-1 (or the pseudogene TRBV3-2); 8 nucleotides line up with TRBD2. J gave up 5 bases and V 6 bases, and 6 bases lay outside the gene matches. The CDR3 has 14 amino acids. CDR1 LGHDT and CDR2 YNNKEL come from the germline V gene (reference sequence). CDR3 loop: CASSSGALNNEQFF. CDR3 DNA: TGTGCCAGCAGTAGCGGGGCTCTGAACAATGAGCAGTTCTTC.

The chain combines TRBV5-1 with TRBJ2-3; D perhaps matches TRBD2 (5 bases). Germline V gene data show CDR1 as SGHRS and CDR2 as YFSETQ. The CDR3 is 13 residues long. Trimming took 10 bases from V and 0 from J, leaving 12 bases between them. CDR3 in amino acids: CAGRRASTDTQYF. The CDR3, as DNA: TGCGCCGGACGGCGGGCTAGCACAGATACGCAGTATTTT.

The rearrangement uses TRBV5-1 and TRBJ2-7; TRBD1 matches at 8 bases. Trimming removed 0 bases from V and 3 bases from J; junction bases left unmatched: 2. Germline assignment: CDR1 SGHRS and CDR2 YFSETQ. The CDR3 extends over 14 amino acids. The CDR3 spells CASSLGQGYYEQYF. The CDR3, as DNA: TGCGCCAGCAGCTTGGGACAGGGGTACTACGAGCAGTACTTC.

This CDR3 is CASSVAEGGVVGYTF. The CDR3 DNA reads as TGTGCCAGCAGCGTAGCTGAAGGGGGGGTTGTCGGCTACACCTTC. V usage is TRBV9 and J usage is TRBJ1-2, with D possibly matching TRBD1 (6 bases). The V end lost 0 bases, the J end lost 8 bases, and 17 bases lay between the germline ends. Germline assignment: CDR1 SGDLS and CDR2 YYNGEE. The CDR3 extends over 15 amino acids.

The rearrangement joins TRBV12-5 to TRBJ2-2; 7 bases are a match to TRBD1. The CDR3 runs 14 residues. Germline V gene sequence: CDR1 LGHNT, CDR2 FRNRAP. V lost 3 bases to trimming and J lost 7 bases; unmatched junction nucleotides: 5. The CDR3 spells CASGLAGGGGELFF. The CDR3 DNA follows: TGTGCTAGTGGTTTAGCAGGGGGTGGCGGGGAGCTGTTTTTT.

The chain uses TRBV5-1 and TRBJ1-1; 9 nucleotides match TRBD1. V shed 4 bases, J shed 5 bases, and the junction held 9 bases outside the gene matches. This CDR3 spans 15 amino acids. CDR1 and CDR2 from the germline V gene are SGHRS and YFSETQ. CDR3 sequence reads: CASSRRETGGTEAFF. As DNA, the CDR3 is TGCGCCAGCAGCCGCCGAGAGACAGGGGGGACTGAAGCTTTCTTT.

This clone turned up a few times. CDR3 sequence: CASSLRGTPTEAFF. The CDR3, as DNA: TGTGCCAGCAGCTTAAGGGGAACTCCCACTGAAGCTTTCTTT. This sequence joins TRBV7-2 and TRBJ1-1, with D possibly being TRBD1 (5 bases). Trimming removed 2 bases at V and 4 bases at J, with 11 bases between. This CDR3 region has 14 residues. Per germline, CDR1 SGHTA and CDR2 FQGNSA.

The chain combines TRBV12-3 or TRBV12-4 with TRBJ2-5; D is undetermined. Deletions cut 3 bases from V and 5 bases from J, with 10 bases between. The CDR3 has 13 amino acids. CDR3 sequence (DNA): TGTGCCAGCAGTTTGGTGGGCCGGGAGACCCAGTACTTC. Translated: CASSLVGRETQYF.

The chain couples TRBV5-1 to TRBJ2-1; perhaps TRBD2 as D (6 bases). The CDR3 runs 15 residues. Trimming left V 0 bases short and J 0 bases short, with 7 bases between. Germline assignment: CDR1 SGHRS and CDR2 YFSETQ. The CDR3 region is CASSLGGTSYNEQFF. Here the CDR3 DNA reads TGCGCCAGCAGCTTGGGCGGGACCTCCTACAATGAGCAGTTCTTC.

Worth noting for this clone: Sequence at one end of the junction differs from germline and may be a read error. DNA of the CDR3: TGCGCCAGCACCTCCCTCGGTGTTAGGGGGCCCCTCTCCTTC. Protein sequence: CASTSLGVRGPLSF. This chain joins TRBV5-1 and TRBJ1-2; 7 positions match TRBD1. Germline V gene sequence: CDR1 SGHRS, CDR2 YFSETQ. The CDR3 is 14 amino acids. Full variable domain (outside the CDR3, taken from reference TRBV5-1 and TRBJ1-2): KAGVTQTPRYLIKTRGQQVTLSCSPISGHRSVSWYQQTPGQGLQFLFEYFSETQRNKGNFPGRFSGRQFSNSRSEMNVSTLELGDSALYLCASTSLGVRGPLSFGSGTRLTVV.

This chain joins TRBV6-5 and TRBJ2-7; 9 nucleotides align to TRBD1. From germline, CDR1 is MNHEY and CDR2 SVGAGI. V shed 10 bases, J shed 2 bases, and the junction held 6 bases outside the gene matches. This CDR3 has 13 residues. CDR3 protein: CATPGTGTYEQYF. The DNA for the CDR3 is TGTGCCACTCCCGGGACAGGGACCTACGAGCAGTACTTC.

This rearrangement joins TRBV29-1 to TRBJ1-2; D might be TRBD1 (6 bases). V was pared by 6 bases and J by 7 bases, with 15 bases between. Per germline, CDR1 SQVTM and CDR2 ANQGSEA. The CDR3 sequence is 12 residues long. The CDR3 region has the DNA TGCAGCGTGGGGGCAGGGGCCGGTGGCTACACCTTC. It is translated as CSVGAGAGGYTF.

This clone was observed a single time. This chain uses TRBV6-6 with TRBJ1-5; D call uncertain. Germline V gene sequence: CDR1 MNHNY, CDR2 SVGAGI (reference sequence). Trimming removed 8 bases from V and 2 bases from J, with 13 bases in between. This CDR3 has 14 residues. In DNA, the CDR3 is TGTGCCAGCGCCGGGGTCTTCGGCAATCAGCCCCAGCATTTT. This codes for CASAGVFGNQPQHF.

The J gene is TRBJ2-1, the V gene TRBV28, with TRBD2 matching over 15 bases. V gave up 5 bases and J gave up 8 bases; unmatched junction bases: 16. The germline V gene encodes CDR1 MDHEN and CDR2 SYDVKM. The CDR3 is 19 residues long. The CDR3 sequence: CASSPRWSGLAGGPHEQFF. The CDR3 DNA sequence: TGTGCCAGCAGTCCGCGGTGGTCCGGACTAGCGGGAGGGCCACATGAGCAGTTCTTC.

The chain carries TRBV28 and TRBJ2-4; D is perhaps TRBD1 (5 bases). Germline-derived CDR1 and CDR2 are MDHEN and SYDVKM. V lost 1 base, J lost 5 bases, and 15 bases lay in between. This CDR3 has 16 residues. CDR3 residues: CASSLYWGRVENIQYF. The CDR3 nucleotides read TGTGCCAGCAGTTTATACTGGGGCAGGGTCGAAAACATTCAGTACTTC.

The chain joins TRBV5-1 to TRBJ1-2; 7 nucleotides match TRBD1. Germline CDR1 SGHRS, CDR2 YFSETQ. The V gene end was trimmed by 0 bases and the J gene end by 6 bases; junction bases not matched to a gene: 11. The CDR3 runs 16 residues. The CDR3 region is CASSLVGQPYEDGYTF. CDR3 coding DNA: TGCGCCAGCAGCTTGGTGGGACAGCCCTACGAAGATGGCTACACCTTC.

V is TRBV30 and J is TRBJ2-5; D might be TRBD2 (5 bases). Germline values: CDR1 GTSNPN, CDR2 SVGIG (reference sequence). V was shortened by 3 bases and J by 5 bases, with 13 bases between the two germline ends. The CDR3 runs to 13 residues. The CDR3 DNA is TGTGCCTGGAGCGCCCGTGGCGGGGAGACCCAGTACTTC. Protein: CAWSARGGETQYF.

The chain recombines TRBV27 with TRBJ1-2; maybe TRBD1 (5 bases). The CDR3 runs to 11 residues. The V end was cut by 7 bases, the J end by 6 bases, with 9 bases between. CDR1 and CDR2 from the germline V gene are MNHEY and SMNVEV (reference sequence). The CDR3 is CASTGGNGYTF. For the CDR3, the DNA is TGTGCCAGCACCGGGGGTAATGGCTACACCTTC.